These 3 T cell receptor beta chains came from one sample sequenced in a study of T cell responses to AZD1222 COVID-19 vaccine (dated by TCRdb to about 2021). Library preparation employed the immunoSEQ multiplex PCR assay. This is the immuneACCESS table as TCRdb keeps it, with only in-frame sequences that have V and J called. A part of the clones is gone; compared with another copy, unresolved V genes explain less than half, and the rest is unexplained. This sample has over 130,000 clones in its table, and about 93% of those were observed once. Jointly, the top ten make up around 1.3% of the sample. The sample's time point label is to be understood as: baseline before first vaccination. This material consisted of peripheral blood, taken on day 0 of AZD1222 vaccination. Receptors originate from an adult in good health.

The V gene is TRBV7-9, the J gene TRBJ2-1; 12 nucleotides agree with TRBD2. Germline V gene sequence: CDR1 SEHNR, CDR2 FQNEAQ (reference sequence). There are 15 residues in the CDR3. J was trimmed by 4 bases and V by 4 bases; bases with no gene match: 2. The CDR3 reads CASSSGLAGYNEQFF. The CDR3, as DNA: TGTGCCAGCAGCTCCGGACTAGCGGGGTACAATGAGCAGTTCTTC.

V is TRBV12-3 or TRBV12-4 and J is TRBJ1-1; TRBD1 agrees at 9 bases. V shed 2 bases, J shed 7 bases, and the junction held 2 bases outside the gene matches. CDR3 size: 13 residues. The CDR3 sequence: CASSLRGQGEAFF. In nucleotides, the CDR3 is TGTGCCAGCAGTTTAAGGGGACAGGGTGAAGCTTTCTTT.

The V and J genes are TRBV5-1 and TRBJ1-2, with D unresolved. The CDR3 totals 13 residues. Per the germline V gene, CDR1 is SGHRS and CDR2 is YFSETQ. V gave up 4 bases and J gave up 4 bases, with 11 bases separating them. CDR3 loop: CASSPPSGYGYTF. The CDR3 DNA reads TGCGCCAGCAGCCCCCCGTCGGGCTATGGCTACACCTTC.